These 21 T cell receptor beta chains originate from one sample sequenced in a study of blood T cell repertoires in COVID-19. Sequencing was performed with immunoSEQ multiplex PCR; in TCRdb, only in-frame clones are kept and a portion is missing. This sample has 200,000 to 250,000 clones, with 85% to 90% found just once. Material for sequencing was peripheral blood. All receptors come from a man aged 55-75 years with acute or convalescent COVID-19.

The CDR3 DNA reads TGTGCCACCAGCAGACGCGCGGGGCGATTCGATGAGCAGTTCTTC. Translating it yields CATSRRAGRFDEQFF. This chain uses TRBV15 with TRBJ2-1; D might be TRBD2 (6 bases). This CDR3 comprises 15 residues. Germline-derived CDR1 and CDR2 are LNHNV and YYDKDF (reference sequence). V was shortened by 2 bases and J by 8 bases, with 16 bases between the two germline ends.

This chain connects TRBV28 to TRBJ2-1, with 7 bases aligning to TRBD1. The germline CDR1 and CDR2 sequences are MDHEN and SYDVKM. The CDR3 totals 18 residues. V lost 5 bases and J lost 1; bases outside the gene matches: 14. CDR3 residues: CASSGTSTGARSYNEQFF. CDR3 coding DNA: TGTGCCAGCAGTGGCACAAGCACAGGGGCCCGATCCTACAATGAGCAGTTCTTC.

This chain links TRBV6-1 with TRBJ1-1, with a tentative D call TRBD1 (6 bases). Trimming took off 3 bases at V and 1 base at J, with 9 bases between the two ends. The germline gives CDR1 MNHNS, CDR2 SASEGT. The length of the CDR3 is 14 residues. In nucleotides, the CDR3 is TGTGCCAGCAGTGACATGACAGGGAACACTGAAGCTTTCTTT. It yields the protein CASSDMTGNTEAFF.

This chain joins TRBV3-1 (or the pseudogene TRBV3-2) and TRBJ1-1; perhaps TRBD1 as D (6 bases). Germline loops: CDR1 LGHDT, CDR2 YNNKEL (reference sequence). The V end was cut by 4 bases, the J end by 0 bases, with 12 bases between. The CDR3 has 15 amino acids. CDR3 sequence (DNA): TGTGCCAGCAGCCCAGCACAGGGAATGAACACTGAAGCTTTCTTT. This codes for CASSPAQGMNTEAFF.

J is TRBJ1-1 and V is TRBV18; D might be TRBD1 (6 bases). This CDR3 contains 13 residues. Germline V gene lookup returns CDR1 KGHSH and CDR2 LQKENI. Trimming stripped 4 bases from V and 4 bases from J, with 10 bases between. CDR3 DNA sequence: TGTGCCAGCTCACGAAAAGGGGGCACTGAAGCTTTCTTT. This gives the protein CASSRKGGTEAFF.

The rearrangement joins TRBV11-2 to TRBJ1-4, with TRBD1 matching over 8 bases. Losses at the gene ends were 6 bases for V and 5 bases for J; bases not matched to a gene: 5. Per the germline V gene, CDR1 is SGHAT and CDR2 is FQNNGV. The CDR3 length is 14 residues. The CDR3 protein is CASRIQGGNEKLFF. For the CDR3, the DNA is TGTGCCAGCAGAATACAGGGGGGAAATGAAAAACTGTTTTTT.

This chain connects TRBV5-1 to TRBJ1-3, with a possible D match to TRBD1 (6 bases). This CDR3 is 13 amino acids long. Germline V gene data show CDR1 as SGHRS and CDR2 as YFSETQ. The germline V and J ends were trimmed by 4 bases and 4 bases, with 9 bases remaining between them. The CDR3 coding sequence is TGCGCCAGCAGCACCGGGACAGGAAACACCATATATTTT. It encodes CASSTGTGNTIYF.

The chain employs TRBV29-1 and TRBJ2-2, with 7 positions matching TRBD2. Germline V gene data show CDR1 as SQVTM and CDR2 as ANQGSEA. J was trimmed by 7 bases and V by 7 bases; bases with no gene match: 9. This CDR3 is 13 amino acids long. DNA of the CDR3: TGCAGCGCGGGGGGACTGGTCGTCGGGGAGCTGTTTTTT. Translating gives CSAGGLVVGELFF.

The chain uses TRBV25-1 and TRBJ1-1, with D unclear. V shed 1 base and J shed 4 bases, with 10 bases lying between them. This CDR3 comprises 14 residues. Germline V gene sequence: CDR1 MGHDK, CDR2 SYGVNS. The CDR3 region is CASSELGYATEAFF. Written as DNA, the CDR3 is TGTGCCAGCAGTGAATTGGGCTACGCCACTGAAGCTTTCTTT.

The rearrangement uses TRBV10-3 and TRBJ1-6; the match to TRBD1 covers 10 bases. Germline CDR1 and CDR2: ENHRY and SYGVKD. The CDR3 is made up of 15 amino acids. V dropped 9 bases and J dropped 0; count of bases not matched to a gene: 2. The DNA of the CDR3 is TGTGCCATAGGGACAGGGGACTCCTATAATTCACCCCTCCACTTT. Its translation: CAIGTGDSYNSPLHF.

The rearrangement joins TRBV3-1 (or the pseudogene TRBV3-2) to TRBJ2-7; D possibly corresponds to TRBD2 (7 bases). The germline gives CDR1 LGHDT, CDR2 YNNKEL (reference sequence). Trimming removed 3 bases at V and 1 base at J, with 13 bases between. CDR3 length: 15 amino acids. CDR3 protein: CASSQVGGGSYEQYF. CDR3 DNA sequence: TGTGCCAGCAGCCAGGTGGGAGGGGGTTCCTACGAGCAGTACTTC.

DNA for the CDR3: TGCGCCAGCAGCTCGACAGGGGTCTCCAGGGAGACCCAGTACTTC. Protein: CASSSTGVSRETQYF. The chain uses TRBV5-1 and TRBJ2-5; 8 nucleotides align to TRBD1. V lost 3 bases to trimming and J lost 5 bases; unmatched junction nucleotides: 9. The CDR3 covers 15 residues. Germline V lookup: CDR1 SGHRS, CDR2 YFSETQ.

This rearrangement joins TRBV5-1 to TRBJ2-7; 10 bases fit TRBD1. This CDR3 has 17 residues. With V trimmed by 3 bases and J by 1 base, 10 bases remained unmatched. Germline CDR1 is SGHRS and CDR2 is YFSETQ. The CDR3 spells CASSYTPGQGGSYEQYF. The CDR3 DNA follows: TGCGCCAGCAGCTACACACCTGGACAGGGGGGGTCCTACGAGCAGTACTTC. The full variable domain, rest sourced from reference TRBV5-1 and TRBJ2-7, is KAGVTQTPRYLIKTRGQQVTLSCSPISGHRSVSWYQQTPGQGLQFLFEYFSETQRNKGNFPGRFSGRQFSNSRSEMNVSTLELGDSALYLCASSYTPGQGGSYEQYFGPGTRLTVT.

The chain links TRBV6-2 or TRBV6-3 to TRBJ1-4, with 10 bases that match TRBD1. Germline CDR1 reads MNHEY; CDR2 reads SVGEGT. The CDR3 is made up of 15 amino acids. Losses at the gene ends were 2 bases for V and 10 bases for J; bases not matched to a gene: 7. CDR3 amino acids: CASSYRGTGVGKLFF. The CDR3 DNA follows: TGTGCCAGCAGTTACCGCGGGACAGGGGTTGGAAAACTGTTTTTT.

The chain links TRBV7-9 to TRBJ2-7; TRBD1 matches 9 bases. J lost 6 bases, V lost 5 bases, and 2 bases had no gene match. This CDR3 is built from 12 residues. Germline-derived CDR1 and CDR2 are SEHNR and FQNEAQ (reference sequence). The CDR3 is CASSTGGFEQYF. The DNA for the CDR3 is TGTGCCAGCAGCACAGGGGGCTTCGAGCAGTACTTC.

This rearrangement joins TRBV19 to TRBJ1-5; D may be TRBD1 (5 bases). Trimming shortened V by 6 bases and J by 0 bases, and 9 bases separated the two germline ends. Germline values: CDR1 LNHDA, CDR2 SQIVND (reference sequence). This CDR3 is 14 amino acids long. CDR3: CASRSGYSNQPQHF. In nucleotides, the CDR3 is TGTGCCAGTAGATCAGGGTATAGCAATCAGCCCCAGCATTTT.

V and J are TRBV19 and TRBJ1-5, with 7 bases that match TRBD1. The ends lost 7 bases at V and 7 bases at J; junction bases unmatched: 13. CDR1 LNHDA and CDR2 SQIVND come from the germline V gene (reference sequence). CDR3 length equals 15 residues. The CDR3 coding sequence is TGTGCCAGTACCCTGAGGTCCAACAGGGGACAGCCCCAGCATTTT. This gives the protein CASTLRSNRGQPQHF.

The rearrangement links TRBV30 to TRBJ1-1; 7 nucleotides line up with TRBD1. This CDR3 is 14 amino acids long. After removal of 3 bases from V and 1 base from J, the junction contained 5 bases not matched to a gene. CDR1 and CDR2 from the germline V gene are GTSNPN and SVGIG (reference sequence). CDR3: CAWSGDRANTEAFF. The CDR3 region has the DNA TGTGCCTGGAGCGGCGACAGGGCGAACACTGAAGCTTTCTTT.

The chain employs TRBV7-3 and TRBJ2-2, with 7 bases identical to TRBD1. Germline CDR1 reads SGHTA; CDR2 reads FQGTGA. V shed 5 bases and J 4 bases; nucleotides not matched to a gene: 7. The CDR3 is 15 residues long. The CDR3: CASSRGTEGTGELFF. The DNA for the CDR3 is TGTGCCAGCAGCCGTGGGACAGAGGGCACCGGGGAGCTGTTTTTT.

This clone was recorded a few times. The chain combines TRBV19 with TRBJ1-1; 11 bases line up with TRBD1. Trimming removed 6 bases from V and 1 base from J; junction bases left unmatched: 10. CDR1 is LNHDA and CDR2 is SQIVND in the germline V gene (reference sequence). The CDR3 length is 17 residues. CDR3 residues: CASSAWTGGPPNTEAFF. CDR3 DNA sequence: TGTGCCAGTAGCGCGTGGACAGGGGGCCCACCGAACACTGAAGCTTTCTTT. Full variable domain (missing parts from reference TRBV19 and TRBJ1-1): DGGITQSPKYLFRKEGQNVTLSCEQNLNHDAMYWYRQDPGQGLRLIYYSQIVNDFQKGDIAEGYSVSREKKESFPLTVTSAQKNPTAFYLCASSAWTGGPPNTEAFFGQGTRLTVV.

This clone occurred once. The genes are TRBV7-2 and TRBJ2-1, with a weak D call TRBD1 (6 bases). Trimming took 5 bases from V and 6 from J, leaving 14 bases between them. CDR1 is SGHTA, CDR2 FQGNSA, per germline. The CDR3 totals 14 residues. This CDR3 reads CASSNILQGNEQFF. In DNA form, the CDR3 reads TGTGCCAGCAGCAACATATTACAGGGCAATGAGCAGTTCTTC.